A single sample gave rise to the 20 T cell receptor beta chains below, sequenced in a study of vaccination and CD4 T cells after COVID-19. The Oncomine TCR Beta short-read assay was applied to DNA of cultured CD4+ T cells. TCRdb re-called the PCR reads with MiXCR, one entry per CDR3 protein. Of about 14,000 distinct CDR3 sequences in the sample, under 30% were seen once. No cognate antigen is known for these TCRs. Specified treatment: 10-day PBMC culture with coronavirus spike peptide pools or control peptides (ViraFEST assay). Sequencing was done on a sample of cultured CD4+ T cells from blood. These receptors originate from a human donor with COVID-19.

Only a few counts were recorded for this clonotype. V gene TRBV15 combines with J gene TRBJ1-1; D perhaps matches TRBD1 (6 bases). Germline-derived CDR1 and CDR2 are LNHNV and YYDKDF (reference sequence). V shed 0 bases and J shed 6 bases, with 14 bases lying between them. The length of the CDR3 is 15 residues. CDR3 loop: CATSRDKGGAAEAFF. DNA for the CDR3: TGTGCCACCAGCAGAGATAAGGGGGGCGCGGCTGAAGCTTTCTTT.

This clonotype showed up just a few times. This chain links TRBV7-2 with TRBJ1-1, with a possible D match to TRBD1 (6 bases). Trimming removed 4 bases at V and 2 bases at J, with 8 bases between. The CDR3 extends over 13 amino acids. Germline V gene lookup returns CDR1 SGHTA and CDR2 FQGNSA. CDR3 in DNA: TGTGCCAGCAGCTCGGACAGAAACACTGAAGCTTTCTTT. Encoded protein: CASSSDRNTEAFF.

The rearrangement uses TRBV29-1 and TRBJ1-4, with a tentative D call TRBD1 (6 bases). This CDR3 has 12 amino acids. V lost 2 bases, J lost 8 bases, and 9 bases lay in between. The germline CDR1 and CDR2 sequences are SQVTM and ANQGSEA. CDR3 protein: CSVEQGSEKLFF. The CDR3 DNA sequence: TGCAGCGTTGAACAGGGGAGCGAAAAACTGTTTTTT.

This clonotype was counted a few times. CDR3 protein: CAAANNSPLHF. The DNA for the CDR3 is TGTGCGGCGGCGAATAATTCACCCCTCCACTTT. The chain links TRBV30 to TRBJ1-6, with D unresolved. The germline V gene has CDR1 GTSNPN and CDR2 SVGIG (reference sequence). The CDR3 sequence is 11 residues long. Based on the CDR3 plus reference TRBV30 and TRBJ1-6, the full variable domain is SQTIHQWPATLVQPVGSPLSLECTVEGTSNPNLYWYRQAAGRGLQLLFYSVGIGQISSEVPQNLSASRPQDRQFILSSKKLLLSDSGFYLCAAANNSPLHFGNGTRLTVT.

As DNA, the CDR3 is TGTGCCAGCAGTGTCTTAGGGGGAACGTCACCCCTCCACTTT. This sequence encodes CASSVLGGTSPLHF. The chain employs TRBV2 and TRBJ1-6; weak D call: TRBD1 (6 bases). The germline V and J ends were trimmed by 4 bases and 10 bases, with 14 bases remaining between them. CDR1 SNHLY and CDR2 FYNNEI come from the germline V gene. The CDR3 contains 14 residues.

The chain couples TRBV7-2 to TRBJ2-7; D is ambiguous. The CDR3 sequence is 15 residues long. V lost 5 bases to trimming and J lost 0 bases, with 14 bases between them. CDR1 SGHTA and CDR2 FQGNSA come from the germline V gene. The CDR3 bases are TGTGCCAGCAGCGCAACAGAGGTAGGCTCCTACGAGCAGTACTTC. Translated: CASSATEVGSYEQYF.

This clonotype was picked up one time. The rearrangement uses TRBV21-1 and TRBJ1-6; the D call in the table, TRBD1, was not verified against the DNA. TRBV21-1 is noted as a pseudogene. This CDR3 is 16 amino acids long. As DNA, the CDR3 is TGTGCCAGCAGCAAAGTTTCCGGGGGAGCGAATTCACCCCTCCACTTT. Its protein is CASSKVSGGANSPLHF.

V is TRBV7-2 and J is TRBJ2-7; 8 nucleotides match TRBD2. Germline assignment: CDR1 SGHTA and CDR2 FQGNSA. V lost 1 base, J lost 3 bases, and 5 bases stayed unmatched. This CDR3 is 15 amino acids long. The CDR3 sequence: CASSLVYSGDYEQYF. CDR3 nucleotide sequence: TGTGCCAGCAGCTTAGTTTATAGCGGGGACTACGAGCAGTACTTC.

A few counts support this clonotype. Here the CDR3 DNA reads TGCAGTGCGCCGACTAGCGGGGGGTTCAGTACGCAGTATTTT. This codes for CSAPTSGGFSTQYF. The genes are TRBV20-1 and TRBJ2-3; 13 bases match TRBD2. With V trimmed by 6 bases and J by 8 bases, 8 bases remained unmatched. Germline loops: CDR1 DFQATT, CDR2 SNEGSKA (reference sequence). This CDR3 contains 14 residues.

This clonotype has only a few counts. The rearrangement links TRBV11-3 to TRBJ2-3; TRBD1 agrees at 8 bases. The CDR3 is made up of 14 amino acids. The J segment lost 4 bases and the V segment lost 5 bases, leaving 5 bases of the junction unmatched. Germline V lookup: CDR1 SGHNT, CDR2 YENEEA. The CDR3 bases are TGTGCCAGCAGCCTTAGGACAGGGCCAGATACGCAGTATTTT. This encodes CASSLRTGPDTQYF.

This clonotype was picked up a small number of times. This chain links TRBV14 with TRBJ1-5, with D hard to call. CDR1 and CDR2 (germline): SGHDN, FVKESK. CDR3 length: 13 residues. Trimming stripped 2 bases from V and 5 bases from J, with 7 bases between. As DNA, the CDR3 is TGTGCCAGCAGCCAATCGAGGGATCAGCCCCAGCATTTT. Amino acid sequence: CASSQSRDQPQHF. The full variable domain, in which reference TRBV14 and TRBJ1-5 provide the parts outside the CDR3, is EAGVTQFPSHSVIEKGQTVTLRCDPISGHDNLYWYRRVMGKEIKFLLHFVKESKQDESGMPNNRFLAERTGGTYSTLKVQPAELEDSGVYFCASSQSRDQPQHFGDGTRLSIL.

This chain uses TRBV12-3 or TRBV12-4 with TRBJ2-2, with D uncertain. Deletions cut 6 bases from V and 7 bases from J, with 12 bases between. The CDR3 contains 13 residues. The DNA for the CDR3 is TGTGCCAGCAGCAGTTCGGACCACGGGGAGCTGTTTTTT. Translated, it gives CASSSSDHGELFF.

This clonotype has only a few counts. CDR3 coding DNA: TGTGCCAGCAGATCCATAAGTTATAGCAATCAGCCCCAGCATTTT. This encodes CASRSISYSNQPQHF. The chain is built from TRBV12-3 or TRBV12-4 and TRBJ1-5, with no clear D. The CDR3 spans 15 residues. The ends were cut back, 6 bases at V and 0 bases at J, with 12 bases in the middle.

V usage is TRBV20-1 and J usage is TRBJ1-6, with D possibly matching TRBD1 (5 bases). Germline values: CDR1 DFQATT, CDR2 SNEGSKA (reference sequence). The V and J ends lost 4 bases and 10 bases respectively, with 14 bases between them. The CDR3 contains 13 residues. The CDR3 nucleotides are TGCAGTGCTAATCAGGGACTAGGGTCACCCCTCCACTTT. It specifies CSANQGLGSPLHF.

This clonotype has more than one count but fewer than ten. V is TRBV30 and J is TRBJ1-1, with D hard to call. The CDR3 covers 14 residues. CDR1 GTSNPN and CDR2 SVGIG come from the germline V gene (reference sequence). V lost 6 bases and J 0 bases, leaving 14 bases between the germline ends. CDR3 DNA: TGTGCCTGCCGAATAGACGGTATGAACACTGAAGCTTTCTTT. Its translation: CACRIDGMNTEAFF. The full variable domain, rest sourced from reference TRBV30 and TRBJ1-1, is SQTIHQWPATLVQPVGSPLSLECTVEGTSNPNLYWYRQAAGRGLQLLFYSVGIGQISSEVPQNLSASRPQDRQFILSSKKLLLSDSGFYLCACRIDGMNTEAFFGQGTRLTVV.

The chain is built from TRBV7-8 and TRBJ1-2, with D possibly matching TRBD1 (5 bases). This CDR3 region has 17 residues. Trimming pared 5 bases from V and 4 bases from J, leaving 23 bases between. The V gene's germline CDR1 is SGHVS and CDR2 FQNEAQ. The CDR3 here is CASSLTTVNKPLYGYTF. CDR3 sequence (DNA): TGTGCCAGCAGCCTAACGACAGTAAATAAACCTCTCTATGGCTACACCTTC. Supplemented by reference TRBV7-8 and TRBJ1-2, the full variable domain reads GAGVSQSPRYKVAKRGQDVALRCDPISGHVSLFWYQQALGQGPEFLTYFQNEAQLDKSGLPSDRFFAERPEGSVSTLKIQRTQQEDSAVYLCASSLTTVNKPLYGYTFGSGTRLTVV.

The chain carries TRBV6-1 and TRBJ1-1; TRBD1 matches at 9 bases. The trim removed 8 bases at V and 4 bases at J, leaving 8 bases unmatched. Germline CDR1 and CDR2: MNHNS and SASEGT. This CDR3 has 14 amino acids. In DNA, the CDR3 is TGTGCCAGCCAGGGCCGGACAGGGGCCACTGAAGCTTTCTTT. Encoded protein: CASQGRTGATEAFF.

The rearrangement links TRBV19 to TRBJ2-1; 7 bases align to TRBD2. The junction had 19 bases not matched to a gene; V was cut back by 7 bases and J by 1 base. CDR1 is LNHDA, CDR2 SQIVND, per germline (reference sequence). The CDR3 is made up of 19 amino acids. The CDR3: CASKASWGGGLTSYNEQFF. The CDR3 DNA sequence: TGTGCCAGTAAAGCTTCATGGGGGGGAGGACTTACATCCTACAATGAGCAGTTCTTC.

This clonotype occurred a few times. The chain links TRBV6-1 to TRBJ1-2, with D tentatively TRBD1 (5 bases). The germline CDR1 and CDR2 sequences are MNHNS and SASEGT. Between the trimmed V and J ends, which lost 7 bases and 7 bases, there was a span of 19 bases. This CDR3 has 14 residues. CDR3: CASNNRDGLGGYTF. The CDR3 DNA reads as TGTGCCAGCAACAACCGGGACGGCCTTGGTGGCTACACCTTC.

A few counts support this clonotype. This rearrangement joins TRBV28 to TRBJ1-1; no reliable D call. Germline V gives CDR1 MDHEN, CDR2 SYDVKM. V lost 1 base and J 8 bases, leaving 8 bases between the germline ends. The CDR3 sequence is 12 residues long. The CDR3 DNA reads TGTGCCAGCAGTTTATTTCAGGAGGAAGCTTTCTTT. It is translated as CASSLFQEEAFF.